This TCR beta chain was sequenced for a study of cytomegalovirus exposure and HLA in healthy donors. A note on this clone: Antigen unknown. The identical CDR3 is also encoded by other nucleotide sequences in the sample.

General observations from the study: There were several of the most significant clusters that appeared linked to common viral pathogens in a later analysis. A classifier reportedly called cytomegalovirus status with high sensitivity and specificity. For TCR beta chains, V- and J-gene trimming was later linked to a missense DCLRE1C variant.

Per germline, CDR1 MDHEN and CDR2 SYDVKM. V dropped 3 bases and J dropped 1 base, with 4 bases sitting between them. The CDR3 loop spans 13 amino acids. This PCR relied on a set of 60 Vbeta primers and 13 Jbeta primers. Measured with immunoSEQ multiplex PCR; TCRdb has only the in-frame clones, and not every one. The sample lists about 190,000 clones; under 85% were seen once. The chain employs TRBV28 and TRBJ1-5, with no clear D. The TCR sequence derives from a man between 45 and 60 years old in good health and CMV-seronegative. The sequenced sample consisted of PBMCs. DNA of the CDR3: TGTGCCAGCAGTTTGCGCAGCAATCAGCCCCAGCATTTT. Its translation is CASSLRSNQPQHF.